This T cell receptor (beta chain) derives from a study of vaccination effects on CD4 cells after COVID-19. Looking at the study overall: Subjects were given two BNT162b2 or mRNA-1273 vaccine doses. Study-wide points: Clones arising from infection and from vaccination showed marked clonal contraction late after vaccination.

The CDR3 is 18 residues long. The V gene's germline CDR1 is LGHNA and CDR2 YSLEER. V dropped 0 bases and J dropped 2 bases, with 18 bases sitting between them. In regard to this clone: Antigen: not known.

Under the ViraFEST assay, PBMC were stimulated with viral peptide pools so that antigen-specific CD4+ T cells expanded. Sequencing was performed afterwards. Cells that had been cultured for roughly 9 days were the source of isolated CD4+ T cells. The healthy vaccine recipients, who had no prior SARS-CoV-2 infection, showed negative nucleocapsid antibodies. Cultures got half-medium changes with IL-2 on days 3 and 7. Profiling relied on immunoSEQ multiplex PCR, and the TCRdb table lists in-frame clones only, not all of them. The sample has fewer than 30,000 clones, 75% to 85% seen once. This chain links TRBV4-3 with TRBJ2-3; no definite D call. Sequencing used CD4+ T cells from PBMCs cultured with SARS-CoV-2 spike peptides, obtained before COVID-19 vaccination. This TCR came from a human donor who received a COVID-19 vaccine. CDR3 DNA sequence: TGCGCCAGCAGCCAAGATGTGAAGCCTGCCTATTTCACAGATACGCAGTATTTT. Translating gives CASSQDVKPAYFTDTQYF.